The 25 T cell receptor beta chains below were found in one sample sequenced in a study of liver allograft versus peripheral blood T cells. Across the study: Repertoires of T cell receptors in transplanted livers were compared with recipients' peripheral blood repertoires.

Using its own MiXCR run on the reads, TCRdb lists one record per CDR3 protein. The table includes 4,000 or so distinct CDR3 sequences, 14% detected once. These receptors came from a human patient who had a liver transplant. Certain T cells may be donor cells from the graft.

This clonotype has ten or more counts. This chain's CDR3 is CASSLTPTHRGQVGETQYF. As DNA, the CDR3 is TGTGCCAGCAGTTTAACCCCCACTCACAGGGGGCAGGTTGGAGAGACCCAGTACTTC. The chain has TRBV27 and TRBJ2-5; 9 positions agree with TRBD1. The V gene's germline CDR1 is MNHEY and CDR2 SMNVEV (reference sequence). With 2 bases clipped from V and 4 bases from J, the junction kept 17 bases outside the gene matches. The CDR3 runs to 19 residues.

Relative to its sample, this clonotype is medium-sized. V gene TRBV27 combines with J gene TRBJ2-7; TRBD2 agrees at 10 bases. Germline CDR1 MNHEY, CDR2 SMNVEV (reference sequence). The CDR3 totals 15 residues. The V segment lost 4 bases and the J segment 8 bases; nucleotides outside the gene matches: 11. The CDR3 is CASSSPGLAPLKQYF. In DNA, the CDR3 is TGTGCCAGCAGTTCTCCGGGACTAGCGCCCCTCAAGCAGTACTTC.

On this clonotype itself: A far more abundant clone sits one base away, making this likely a read error. J is TRBJ2-6 and V is TRBV10-3, with D possibly TRBD2 on 6 matching bases. The germline V gene has CDR1 ENHRY and CDR2 SYGVKD. V was pared by 5 bases and J by 2 bases, with 13 bases between. The CDR3 has 16 amino acids. The CDR3 spells CAISYGGMAGANVLTF. Written as DNA, the CDR3 is TGTGCCATCAGTTATGGAGGGATGGCTGGGGCCAACGTCCTGACTTTC.

For this clonotype: Just one base apart from a much larger clone, this may be a read error. The chain carries TRBV30 and TRBJ1-1; 10 bases align to TRBD1. The CDR3 length is 14 residues. CDR1 is GTSNPN and CDR2 is SVGIG in the germline V gene (reference sequence). The junction had 3 bases not matched to a gene; V was cut back by 0 bases and J by 5 bases. The DNA for the CDR3 is TGTGCCTGGAGTGTTGCGGGACAGGGGACTGAAGCTTTCTTT. Translating it yields CAWSVAGQGTEAFF.

By share of the sample, this clonotype is medium-sized. This chain links TRBV6-1 with TRBJ1-5; D unclear. Trimming pared 4 bases from V and 4 bases from J, leaving 20 bases between. Germline V gene sequence: CDR1 MNHNS, CDR2 SASEGT. This CDR3 comprises 17 residues. The CDR3 sequence: CASSGSPTDSGNQPQHF. For the CDR3, the DNA is TGTGCCAGCAGTGGCTCCCCAACAGACTCGGGGAATCAGCCCCAGCATTTT.

This clonotype is categorized as medium-sized (0.01 to 0.1%). The chain carries TRBV24-1 and TRBJ1-5; D remains unclear. The CDR3 runs 14 residues. Germline V lookup: CDR1 KGHDR, CDR2 SFDVKD. V was cut by 3 bases and J by 0 bases, with 5 bases left in between. The CDR3 DNA is TGTGCCACCAGTGATCGATATAGCAATCAGCCCCAGCATTTT. Encoded protein: CATSDRYSNQPQHF.

Within the sample, this clonotype is medium-sized. The V call is TRBV27, the J call TRBJ2-7; a weak D match, TRBD1 (5 bases). The CDR3 totals 17 residues. From germline, CDR1 is MNHEY and CDR2 SMNVEV (reference sequence). V dropped 5 bases and J dropped 0 bases, with 20 bases sitting between them. The CDR3 DNA reads TGTGCCAGCAGTCCGGATGCTTCGACAGTGAGCTCCTACGAGCAGTACTTC. It translates to CASSPDASTVSSYEQYF.

This clonotype appeared many times. The CDR3 DNA sequence: TGTGCCAGTTCCATGGTGGGGCAGCCGATGAACACTGAAGCTTTCTTT. It codes for CASSMVGQPMNTEAFF. The gene calls are TRBV19 and TRBJ1-1; TRBD1 is a possible D gene (5 bases). The length of the CDR3 is 16 residues. The V gene's germline CDR1 is LNHDA and CDR2 SQIVND (reference sequence). Deletions cut 8 bases from V and 0 bases from J, with 19 bases between.

This clonotype is medium-sized within its sample. The J gene is TRBJ1-2, the V gene TRBV28, with 7 bases identical to TRBD1. The CDR3 is 14 residues long. Trimming at V came to 6 bases and at J to 2 bases, leaving 6 bases not matched to a gene. CDR1 and CDR2 from the germline V gene are MDHEN and SYDVKM. CDR3 sequence: CASSYRGPNYGYTF. In nucleotides, the CDR3 is TGTGCCAGCAGCTACAGGGGCCCCAACTATGGCTACACCTTC.

By share, this clonotype ranks as medium-sized (0.01 to 0.1%). The rearrangement joins TRBV20-1 to TRBJ2-7; 9 bases align to TRBD1. Trimming took 6 bases from V and 4 from J; bases not matched to a gene: 7. CDR1 DFQATT and CDR2 SNEGSKA come from the germline V gene (reference sequence). CDR3 size: 13 residues. CDR3 residues: CSARDRVSYEQYF. The DNA of the CDR3 is TGCAGTGCAAGGGACAGGGTCTCGTACGAGCAGTACTTC.

This clonotype is termed medium-sized (0.01 to 0.1%). The chain joins TRBV6-1 to TRBJ2-7; D might be TRBD1 (5 bases). Trimming removed 2 bases from V and 1 base from J, with 15 bases in between. This CDR3 has 16 amino acids. Per the germline V gene, CDR1 is MNHNS and CDR2 is SASEGT. The CDR3 protein is CASSELGRGSSYEQYF. The CDR3 DNA sequence: TGTGCCAGCAGTGAACTCGGTAGGGGTAGTTCCTACGAGCAGTACTTC.

This clonotype has more than one count but fewer than ten. The CDR3 bases are TGTGCCAGCAGCACACGGACTAGCGGGAGTGATACGCAGTATTTT. Protein: CASSTRTSGSDTQYF. V usage is TRBV7-9 and J usage is TRBJ2-3, with 13 bases fitting TRBD2. V gave up 5 bases and J gave up 6 bases; unmatched junction bases: 5. Looked up from germline, CDR1 is SEHNR and CDR2 is FQNEAQ (reference sequence). The CDR3 is 15 residues long.

In this sample, this clonotype turned up a few times. This chain joins TRBV5-1 and TRBJ2-7; 9 bases match TRBD2. Germline CDR1 and CDR2: SGHRS and YFSETQ. This CDR3 has 13 residues. Trimming removed 7 bases from V and 2 bases from J; junction bases left unmatched: 4. The CDR3 DNA follows: TGCGCCAGCCGGACTAGCGATGCCTACGAGCAGTACTTC. Protein: CASRTSDAYEQYF.

By share of the sample, this clonotype is medium-sized. This chain connects TRBV28 to TRBJ1-2, with D possibly TRBD1 on 6 matching bases. Trimming shortened V by 4 bases and J by 0 bases, and 33 bases separated the two germline ends. This CDR3 is built from 22 residues. CDR1 is MDHEN, CDR2 SYDVKM, per germline. This CDR3 reads CASSSRTATKKGSSFANYGYTF. The DNA for the CDR3 is TGTGCCAGCAGTTCTAGGACAGCTACCAAAAAGGGGTCGTCCTTCGCTAACTATGGCTACACCTTC.

This clonotype is medium-sized by share. The V call is TRBV11-1, the J call TRBJ2-7; D not resolved. CDR1 and CDR2 (germline): SGHAT, FQDESV (reference sequence). Trimming left V 1 base short and J 3 bases short, with 7 bases between. This CDR3 has 13 amino acids. The chain's CDR3 is CASSLVSNYEQYF. Here the CDR3 DNA reads TGTGCCAGCAGCTTAGTGTCCAACTACGAGCAGTACTTC.

Sample share makes this clonotype medium-sized. The rearrangement uses TRBV6-5 and TRBJ2-1, with 9 bases lining up with TRBD2. After removal of 5 bases from V and 6 bases from J, the junction contained 8 bases not matched to a gene. This CDR3 has 15 residues. Germline CDR1 reads MNHEY; CDR2 reads SVGAGI. CDR3 amino acids: CASSPGLASLNEQFF. CDR3 nucleotides: TGTGCCAGCAGTCCGGGACTAGCCTCTCTCAATGAGCAGTTCTTC.

This clonotype is classed as medium-sized. The J gene is TRBJ1-2, the V gene TRBV15; no reliable D call. Trimming took off 9 bases at V and 7 bases at J, with 18 bases between the two ends. The germline gives CDR1 LNHNV, CDR2 YYDKDF (reference sequence). The CDR3 is 13 residues long. The CDR3 is CATQRNQAFGYTF. The CDR3 region has the DNA TGTGCCACTCAGCGGAACCAGGCTTTTGGCTACACCTTC.

Details on this clonotype: A much larger clone lies a single base off, so this may be a read error. The chain recombines TRBV6-5 with TRBJ2-1; unclear D gene. CDR1 is MNHEY, CDR2 SVGAGI, per germline. V lost 4 bases to trimming and J lost 7 bases, with 8 bases between them. The CDR3 loop spans 12 amino acids. The CDR3: CASSFPGNEQFF. Here the CDR3 DNA reads TGTGCCAGCAGTTTCCCCGGGAATGAGCAGTTCTTC.

The J gene is TRBJ2-1, the V gene TRBV11-3, with D perhaps matching TRBD1 (5 bases). There are 13 residues in the CDR3. Looked up from germline, CDR1 is SGHNT and CDR2 is YENEEA. V lost 4 bases and J lost 6, with 10 bases in between. CDR3 nucleotide sequence: TGTGCCAGCAGCTCCCCAGGGATCAATGAGCAGTTCTTC. This codes for CASSSPGINEQFF.

By share of the sample, this clonotype is medium-sized. The chain is built from TRBV7-9 and TRBJ1-2, with D hard to call. V lost 5 bases and J 0 bases, leaving 16 bases between the germline ends. CDR3 length: 16 residues. Germline-derived CDR1 and CDR2 are SEHNR and FQNEAQ (reference sequence). CDR3 in amino acids: CASSPGPSGPNYGYTF. CDR3 sequence (DNA): TGTGCCAGCAGCCCCGGACCCTCCGGCCCTAACTATGGCTACACCTTC.

By sample share, this clonotype is medium-sized (0.01 to 0.1%). V is TRBV12-3 or TRBV12-4 and J is TRBJ2-7; D may be TRBD2 (6 bases). V lost 6 bases to trimming and J lost 2 bases, with 11 bases between them. CDR3 length equals 13 residues. This CDR3 reads CASSSGSTYEQYF. The CDR3 DNA sequence: TGTGCCAGCAGCTCCGGGAGCACCTACGAGCAGTACTTC.

In its sample, this clonotype was seen a few times. This rearrangement joins TRBV6-6 to TRBJ2-5; D gene unclear. Trimming removed 6 bases at V and 0 bases at J, with 8 bases between. This CDR3 comprises 13 residues. Germline-derived CDR1 and CDR2 are MNHNY and SVGAGI (reference sequence). As DNA, the CDR3 is TGTGCCAGCAGGGGGATGTACCAAGAGACCCAGTACTTC. Translation: CASRGMYQETQYF.

This clonotype is judged medium-sized. This chain joins TRBV7-2 and TRBJ2-1; 10 nucleotides align to TRBD1. Germline V CDR1 and CDR2: SGHTA, FQGNSA. This CDR3 has 16 amino acids. V shed 3 bases, J shed 4 bases, and the junction held 6 bases outside the gene matches. CDR3 region: CASSFLRDRGYNEQFF. Here the CDR3 DNA reads TGTGCCAGCAGCTTTCTACGGGACAGGGGTTACAATGAGCAGTTCTTC.

By its share, this clonotype is medium-sized. V usage is TRBV5-6 and J usage is TRBJ2-1; 9 bases line up with TRBD2. Germline CDR1 is SGHDT and CDR2 is YYEEEE. This CDR3 contains 17 residues. V lost 0 bases to trimming and J lost 5 bases; unmatched junction nucleotides: 9. Here the CDR3 DNA reads TGTGCCAGCAGCTTGGCCTCGACTAGCGGACCAAACAATGAGCAGTTCTTC. It codes for CASSLASTSGPNNEQFF.

By sample fraction, this clonotype is medium-sized. V is TRBV24-1 and J is TRBJ2-3; D not resolved. Trimming removed 9 bases from V and 2 bases from J, with 20 bases in between. This CDR3 is 16 amino acids long. Per the germline V gene, CDR1 is KGHDR and CDR2 is SFDVKD. The CDR3 DNA sequence: TGTGCCACCGGCGGCCAAAACCCTTCCGTCACAGATACGCAGTATTTT. Amino acid sequence: CATGGQNPSVTDTQYF.